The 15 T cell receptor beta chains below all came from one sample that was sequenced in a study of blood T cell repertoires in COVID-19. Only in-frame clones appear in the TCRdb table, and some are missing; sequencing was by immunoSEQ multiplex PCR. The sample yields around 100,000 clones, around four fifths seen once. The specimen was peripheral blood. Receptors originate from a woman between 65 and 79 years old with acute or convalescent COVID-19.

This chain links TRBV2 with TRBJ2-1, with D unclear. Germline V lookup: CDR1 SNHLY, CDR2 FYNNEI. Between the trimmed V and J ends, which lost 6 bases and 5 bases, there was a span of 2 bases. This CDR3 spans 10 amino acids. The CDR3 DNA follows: TGTGCCAGCAGCAACAATGAGCAGTTCTTC. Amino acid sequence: CASSNNEQFF.

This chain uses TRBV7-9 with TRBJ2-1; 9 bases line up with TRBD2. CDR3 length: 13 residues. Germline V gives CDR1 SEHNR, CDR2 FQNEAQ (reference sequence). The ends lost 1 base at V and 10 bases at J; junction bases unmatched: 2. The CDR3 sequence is CASSLGGTSEQFF. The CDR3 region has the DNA TGTGCCAGCAGCTTAGGTGGGACTAGCGAGCAGTTCTTC.

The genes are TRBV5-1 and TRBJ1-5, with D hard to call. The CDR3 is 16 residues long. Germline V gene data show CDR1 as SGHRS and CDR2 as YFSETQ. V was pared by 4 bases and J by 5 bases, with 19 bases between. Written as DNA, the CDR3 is TGCGCCAGCAGCGAGTCCCCTTTGGGCCCCGATCAGCCCCAGCATTTT. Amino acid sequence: CASSESPLGPDQPQHF.

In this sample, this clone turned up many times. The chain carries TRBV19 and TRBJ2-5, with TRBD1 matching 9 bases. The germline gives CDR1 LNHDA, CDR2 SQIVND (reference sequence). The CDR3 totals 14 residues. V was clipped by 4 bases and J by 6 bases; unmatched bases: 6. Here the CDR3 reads CASSTGQGQKTQYF. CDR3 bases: TGTGCCAGTAGTACGGGACAGGGCCAGAAGACCCAGTACTTC.

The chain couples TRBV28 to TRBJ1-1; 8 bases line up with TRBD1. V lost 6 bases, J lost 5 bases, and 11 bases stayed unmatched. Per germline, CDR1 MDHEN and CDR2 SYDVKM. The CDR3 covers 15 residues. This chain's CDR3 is CASSQPDREGTEAFF. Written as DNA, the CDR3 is TGTGCCAGCAGCCAACCGGACAGGGAGGGGACTGAAGCTTTCTTT.

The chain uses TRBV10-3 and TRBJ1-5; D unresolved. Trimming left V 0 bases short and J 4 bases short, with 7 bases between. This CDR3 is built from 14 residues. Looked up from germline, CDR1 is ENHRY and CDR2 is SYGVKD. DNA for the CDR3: TGTGCCATCAGTGAGTCTACAGCTAATCAGCCCCAGCATTTT. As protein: CAISESTANQPQHF.

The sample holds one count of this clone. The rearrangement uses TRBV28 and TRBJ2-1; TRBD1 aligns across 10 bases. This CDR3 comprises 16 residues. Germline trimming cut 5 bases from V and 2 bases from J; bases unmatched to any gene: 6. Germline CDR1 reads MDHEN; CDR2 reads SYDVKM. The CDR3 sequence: CASSTRQGAAYNEQFF. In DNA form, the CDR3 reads TGTGCCAGCAGTACCCGACAGGGGGCCGCCTACAATGAGCAGTTCTTC.

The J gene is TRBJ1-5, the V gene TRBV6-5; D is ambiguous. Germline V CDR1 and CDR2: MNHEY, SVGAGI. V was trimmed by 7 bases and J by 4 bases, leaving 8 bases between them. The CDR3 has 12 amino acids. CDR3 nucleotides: TGTGCCAGCAACTCGGGTAATCAGCCCCAGCATTTT. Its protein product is CASNSGNQPQHF.

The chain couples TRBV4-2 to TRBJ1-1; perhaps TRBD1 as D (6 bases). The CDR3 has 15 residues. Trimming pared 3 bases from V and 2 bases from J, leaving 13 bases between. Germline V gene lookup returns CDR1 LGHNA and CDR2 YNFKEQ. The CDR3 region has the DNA TGTGCCAGCAGCCAGGAAATACAGGGAAACACTGAAGCTTTCTTT. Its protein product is CASSQEIQGNTEAFF.

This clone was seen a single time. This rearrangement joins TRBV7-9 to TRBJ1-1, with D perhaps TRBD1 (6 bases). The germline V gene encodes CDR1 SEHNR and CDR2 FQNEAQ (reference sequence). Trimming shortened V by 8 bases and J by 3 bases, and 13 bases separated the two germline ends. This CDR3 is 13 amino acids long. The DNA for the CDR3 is TGTGCCAGCGCAGGGGTCGGGGACACTGAAGCTTTCTTT. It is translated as CASAGVGDTEAFF.

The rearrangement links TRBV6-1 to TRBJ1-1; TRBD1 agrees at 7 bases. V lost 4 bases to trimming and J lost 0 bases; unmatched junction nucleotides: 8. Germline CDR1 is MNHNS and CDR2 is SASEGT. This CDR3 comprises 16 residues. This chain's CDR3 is CASSGRTGVMNTEAFF. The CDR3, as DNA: TGTGCCAGCAGTGGGCGGACAGGAGTCATGAACACTGAAGCTTTCTTT.

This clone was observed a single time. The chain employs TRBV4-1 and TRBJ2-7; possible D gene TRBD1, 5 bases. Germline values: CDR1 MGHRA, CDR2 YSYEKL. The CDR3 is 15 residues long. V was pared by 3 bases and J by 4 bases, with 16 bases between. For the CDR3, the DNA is TGCGCCAGCAGCCATCAGGGTCTTGGGCCGTACGAGCAGTACTTC. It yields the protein CASSHQGLGPYEQYF.

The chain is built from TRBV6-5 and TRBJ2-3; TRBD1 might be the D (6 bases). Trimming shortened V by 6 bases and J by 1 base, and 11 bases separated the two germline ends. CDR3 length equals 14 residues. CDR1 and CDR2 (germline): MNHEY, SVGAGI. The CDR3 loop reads CASRPGHRTDTQYF. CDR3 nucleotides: TGTGCCAGCAGGCCGGGACACCGCACAGATACGCAGTATTTT.

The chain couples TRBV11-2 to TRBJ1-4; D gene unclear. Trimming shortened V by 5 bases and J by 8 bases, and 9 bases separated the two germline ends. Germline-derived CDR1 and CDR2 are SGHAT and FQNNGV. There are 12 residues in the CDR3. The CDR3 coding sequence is TGTGCCAGCAGCCGGAACGGGGAAAAACTGTTTTTT. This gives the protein CASSRNGEKLFF.

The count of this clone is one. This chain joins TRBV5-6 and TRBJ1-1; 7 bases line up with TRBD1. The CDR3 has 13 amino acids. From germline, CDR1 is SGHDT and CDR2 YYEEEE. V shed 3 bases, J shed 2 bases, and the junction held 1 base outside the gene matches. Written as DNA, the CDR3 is TGTGCCAGCAGCTGGGACAGTAACACTGAAGCTTTCTTT. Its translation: CASSWDSNTEAFF. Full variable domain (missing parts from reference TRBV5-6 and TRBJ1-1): DAGVTQSPTHLIKTRGQQVTLRCSPKSGHDTVSWYQQALGQGPQFIFQYYEEEERQRGNFPDRFSGHQFPNYSSELNVNALLLGDSALYLCASSWDSNTEAFFGQGTRLTVV.